Below are 6 T cell receptor beta chains sequenced from a single sample in a study of shared clonotypes between healthy human individuals. TCRdb's table, derived via immunoSEQ multiplex PCR, lists solely in-frame clones and lacks some. The table lists hundreds of thousands of clones, more than 75% of them singletons. Sequencing input: PBMCs. These receptors were taken from a woman aged 40 to 50 in good health. Some clones in this sample may be carry-over from other donors' samples.

V usage is TRBV28 and J usage is TRBJ2-3, with 8 positions matching TRBD2. CDR1 and CDR2 from the germline V gene are MDHEN and SYDVKM. V trimming: 6 bases; J trimming: 2 bases; junction bases outside the gene matches: 7. The CDR3 covers 15 residues. CDR3 DNA: TGTGCCAGCAGCTTTAGCGGGATCTCCACAGATACGCAGTATTTT. It yields the protein CASSFSGISTDTQYF. Based on the CDR3 plus reference TRBV28 and TRBJ2-3, the full variable domain is DVKVTQSSRYLVKRTGEKVFLECVQDMDHENMFWYRQDPGLGLRLIYFSYDVKMKEKGDIPEGYSVSREKKERFSLILESASTNQTSMYLCASSFSGISTDTQYFGPGTRLTVL.

The CDR3 reads CASSLRSGANVLTF. The CDR3 DNA sequence: TGCGCCAGCAGCCTTCGTAGTGGGGCCAACGTCCTGACTTTC. The chain recombines TRBV4-3 with TRBJ2-6, with D unresolved. Germline CDR1 LGHNA, CDR2 YSLEER. Trimming took off 4 bases at V and 3 bases at J, with 7 bases between the two ends. The CDR3 covers 14 residues.

This sequence joins TRBV18 and TRBJ2-1; D gene uncertain. The length of the CDR3 is 16 residues. V was clipped by 0 bases and J by 4 bases, with 13 bases between them. In germline, CDR1 is KGHSH, CDR2 LQKENI. This CDR3 is CASSPPISEIYNEQFF. DNA for the CDR3: TGTGCCAGCTCACCACCGATTAGTGAGATATACAATGAGCAGTTCTTC.

The V gene is TRBV28, the J gene TRBJ1-2, with no clear D. The germline V gene has CDR1 MDHEN and CDR2 SYDVKM. The CDR3 is 13 amino acids. The ends were cut back, 6 bases at V and 1 base at J, with 9 bases in the middle. DNA of the CDR3: TGTGCCAGCAGCGCCAGCCTTAACTATGGCTACACCTTC. The encoded protein is CASSASLNYGYTF.

The chain recombines TRBV4-1 with TRBJ2-2, with a tentative D call TRBD2 (5 bases). V lost 4 bases and J 5 bases, leaving 11 bases between the germline ends. CDR1 and CDR2 from the germline V gene are MGHRA and YSYEKL. The CDR3 extends over 14 amino acids. This chain's CDR3 is CASSRASPTGELFF. In nucleotides, the CDR3 is TGCGCCAGCAGCCGAGCTAGCCCAACCGGGGAGCTGTTTTTT.

This clone has more than one count but fewer than ten. V and J are TRBV28 and TRBJ1-1; D gene unclear. The length of the CDR3 is 14 residues. Germline V gene data show CDR1 as MDHEN and CDR2 as SYDVKM. The V and J ends lost 3 bases and 4 bases respectively, with 12 bases between them. CDR3 loop: CASSFRRAGTEAFF. CDR3 sequence (DNA): TGTGCCAGCAGTTTCCGGAGGGCTGGCACTGAAGCTTTCTTT. Using reference TRBV28 and TRBJ1-1 for the parts outside the CDR3, the full variable domain is DVKVTQSSRYLVKRTGEKVFLECVQDMDHENMFWYRQDPGLGLRLIYFSYDVKMKEKGDIPEGYSVSREKKERFSLILESASTNQTSMYLCASSFRRAGTEAFFGQGTRLTVV.